The 10 T cell receptor beta chains listed next were all sequenced from one sample in a study of CD8+CD57+ T cells in acquired aplastic anemia. Patients sequenced had flow cytometry evidence of CD8+CD57+ cell expansion. CDR3 and TCR beta VDJ profiling relied on genomic DNA as the template. In TCRdb, the reads were re-called with MiXCR into one record per CDR3 protein. This sample has hundreds of thousands of distinct CDR3 sequences; around a third occur once, and the top ten carry 0.75% to 0.95%. The specimen was sorted CD4+, CD8+, or CD8+CD57+ T cells (not recorded which) from PBMCs. The origin of the receptors is a human donor with aplastic anemia.

Many counts were recorded for this clonotype. This chain's CDR3 is CATSPGLARRNEQFF. The CDR3 DNA reads TGTGCCACCAGTCCGGGACTAGCGCGTCGGAATGAGCAGTTCTTC. J is TRBJ2-1 and V is TRBV24-1, with TRBD2 matching over 10 bases. The CDR3 extends over 15 amino acids. Per the germline V gene, CDR1 is KGHDR and CDR2 is SFDVKD. V was pared by 6 bases and J by 7 bases, with 8 bases of the junction left unmatched.

On this clonotype itself: One base away lies a much larger clone, so this may be a sequencing read error. The chain has TRBV11-3 and TRBJ1-2; D remains ambiguous. Germline lookup yields CDR1 SGHNT and CDR2 YENEEA. The CDR3 is 13 residues long. The CDR3 is CASGGAANYGNTF. The CDR3 DNA follows: TGTGCCAGCGGAGGTGCGGCTAACTATGGCAACACCTTC. Together with reference TRBV11-3 and TRBJ1-2, the CDR3 gives the full variable domain: EAGVVQSPRYKIIEKKQPVAFWCNPISGHNTLYWYLQNLGQGPELLIRYENEEAVDDSQLPKDRFSAERLKGVDSTLKIQPAELGDSAVYLCASGGAANYGNTFGSGTRLTVV.

This clonotype was counted between two and nine times. The chain joins TRBV20-1 to TRBJ1-5; D not certain. CDR1 DFQATT and CDR2 SNEGSKA come from the germline V gene (reference sequence). Trimming left V 3 bases short and J 6 bases short, with 9 bases between. CDR3 length: 12 amino acids. CDR3 in DNA: TGCAGTGCTAGGCGGGGTAGTCAGCCCCAGCATTTT. Protein sequence: CSARRGSQPQHF.

The CDR3 nucleotides read TGTGCCAGCAGCTTTCCAGGGGCGCGTGGAGAGACCCAGTACTTC. Encoded protein: CASSFPGARGETQYF. The chain links TRBV5-6 to TRBJ2-5, with D perhaps TRBD1 (6 bases). The CDR3 loop spans 15 amino acids. V was cut by 2 bases and J by 4 bases, with 15 bases left in between. CDR1 SGHDT and CDR2 YYEEEE come from the germline V gene.

The chain couples TRBV4-3 to TRBJ1-2, with D uncertain. Germline V CDR1 and CDR2: LGHNA, YSLEER. V was trimmed by 1 base and J by 9 bases, leaving 15 bases between them. The CDR3 runs to 14 residues. The CDR3 DNA is TGCGCCAGCAGCCAAGTAACAGCCGATGGGAGCTACACCTTC. Translated, it gives CASSQVTADGSYTF.

The gene calls are TRBV2 and TRBJ1-2; TRBD1 matches 9 bases. Trimming took 6 bases from V and 7 from J; bases not matched to a gene: 9. Germline CDR1 SNHLY, CDR2 FYNNEI. The CDR3 runs to 14 residues. The CDR3 region has the DNA TGTGCCAGCAGACCGGGACAGGGAACCAGTGGCTACACCTTC. Its translation is CASRPGQGTSGYTF.

A few counts support this clonotype. The chain has TRBV20-1 and TRBJ2-1; D unresolved. This CDR3 has 12 amino acids. Per germline, CDR1 DFQATT and CDR2 SNEGSKA (reference sequence). Trimming took off 2 bases at V and 7 bases at J, with 9 bases between the two ends. In nucleotides, the CDR3 is TGCAGTGCTAGATTCTCTGGGAATGAGCAGTTCTTC. Its translation is CSARFSGNEQFF.

Only a few counts were recorded for this clonotype. The V gene is TRBV19, the J gene TRBJ1-1, with 8 nucleotides matching TRBD1. After removal of 1 base from V and 1 base from J, the junction contained 5 bases not matched to a gene. This CDR3 region has 16 residues. Germline CDR1 is LNHDA and CDR2 is SQIVND (reference sequence). The CDR3 nucleotides are TGTGCCAGTAGTATAGGAAGTGGACAGGGGAACACTGAAGCTTTCTTT. It translates to CASSIGSGQGNTEAFF.

This clonotype was recorded at least ten times. The chain links TRBV7-9 to TRBJ1-2, with a weak D call TRBD1 (6 bases). The V end lost 2 bases, the J end lost 7 bases, and 8 bases lay between the germline ends. CDR3 size: 12 residues. Germline lookup yields CDR1 SEHNR and CDR2 FQNEAQ (reference sequence). The CDR3 DNA reads TGTGCCAGCAGCTTAACGGGGGCTGGCTACACCTTC. This gives the protein CASSLTGAGYTF. Full variable domain (missing parts from reference TRBV7-9 and TRBJ1-2): DTGVSQNPRHKITKRGQNVTFRCDPISEHNRLYWYRQTLGQGPEFLTYFQNEAQLEKSRLLSDRFSAERPKGSFSTLEIQRTEQGDSAMYLCASSLTGAGYTFGSGTRLTVV.

At least ten counts were recorded for this clonotype. CDR3 nucleotides: TGTGCCATCAGTGAGTCGGTCGGCCTTTACACCTTC. As protein: CAISESVGLYTF. The J gene is TRBJ1-2, the V gene TRBV10-3; D not certain. The germline V gene has CDR1 ENHRY and CDR2 SYGVKD. The V gene lost 0 bases and the J gene lost 11 bases, with 10 bases spanning the gap. The CDR3 is 12 amino acids.